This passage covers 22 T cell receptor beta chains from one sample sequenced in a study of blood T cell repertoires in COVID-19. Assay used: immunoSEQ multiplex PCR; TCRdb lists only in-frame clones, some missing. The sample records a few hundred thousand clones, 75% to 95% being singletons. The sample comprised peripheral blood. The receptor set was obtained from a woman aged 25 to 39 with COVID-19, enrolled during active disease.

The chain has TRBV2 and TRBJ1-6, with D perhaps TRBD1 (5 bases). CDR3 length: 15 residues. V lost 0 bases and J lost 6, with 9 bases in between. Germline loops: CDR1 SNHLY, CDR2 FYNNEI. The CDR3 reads CASSEAAGGNSPLHF. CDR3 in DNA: TGTGCCAGCAGTGAAGCGGCCGGGGGTAATTCACCCCTCCACTTT.

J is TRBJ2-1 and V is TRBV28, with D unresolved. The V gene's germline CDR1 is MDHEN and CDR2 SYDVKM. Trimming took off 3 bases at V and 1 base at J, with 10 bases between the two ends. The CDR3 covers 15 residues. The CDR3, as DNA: TGTGCCAGCAGTTTCCCCCTCGGGTCCTACAATGAGCAGTTCTTC. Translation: CASSFPLGSYNEQFF.

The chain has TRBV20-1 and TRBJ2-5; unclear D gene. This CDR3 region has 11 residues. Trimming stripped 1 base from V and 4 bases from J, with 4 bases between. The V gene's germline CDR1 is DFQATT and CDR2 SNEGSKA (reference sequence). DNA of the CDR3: TGCAGTGCTAGAGTTCGAGAGACCCAGTACTTC. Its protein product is CSARVRETQYF.

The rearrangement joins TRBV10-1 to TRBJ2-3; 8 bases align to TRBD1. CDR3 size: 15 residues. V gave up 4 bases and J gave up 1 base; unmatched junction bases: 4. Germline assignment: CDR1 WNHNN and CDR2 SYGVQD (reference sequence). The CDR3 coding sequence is TGCGCCAGCAGTGGAGGGACAGGTCGCACAGATACGCAGTATTTT. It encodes CASSGGTGRTDTQYF.

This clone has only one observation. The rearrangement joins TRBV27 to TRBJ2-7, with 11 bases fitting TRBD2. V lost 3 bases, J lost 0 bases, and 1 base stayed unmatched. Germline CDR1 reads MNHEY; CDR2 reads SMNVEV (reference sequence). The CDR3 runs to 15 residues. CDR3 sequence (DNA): TGTGCCAGCAGTTTTAGCGGGAGGGCCTCCTACGAGCAGTACTTC. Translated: CASSFSGRASYEQYF.

Here the CDR3 DNA reads TGCGCCAGCAGCCAAGGGACAGGGGATACTGATTCACCCCTCCACTTT. Amino acid sequence: CASSQGTGDTDSPLHF. The genes are TRBV5-1 and TRBJ1-6; 10 positions match TRBD1. The junction had 9 bases not matched to a gene; V was cut back by 4 bases and J by 8 bases. Germline V gives CDR1 SGHRS, CDR2 YFSETQ. The CDR3 is 16 residues long.

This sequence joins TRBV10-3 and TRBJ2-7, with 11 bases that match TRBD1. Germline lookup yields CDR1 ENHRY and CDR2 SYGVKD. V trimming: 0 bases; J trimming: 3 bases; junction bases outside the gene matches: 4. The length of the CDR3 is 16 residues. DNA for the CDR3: TGTGCCATCAGTGAGTCAGGGACAGGGGGACGCTACGAGCAGTACTTC. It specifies CAISESGTGGRYEQYF.

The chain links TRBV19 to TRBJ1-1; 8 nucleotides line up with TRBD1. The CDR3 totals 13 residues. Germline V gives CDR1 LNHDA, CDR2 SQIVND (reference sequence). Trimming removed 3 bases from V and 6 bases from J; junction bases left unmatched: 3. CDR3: CASSIGQGAEAFF. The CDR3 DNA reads TGTGCCAGTAGTATTGGACAGGGTGCTGAAGCTTTCTTT.

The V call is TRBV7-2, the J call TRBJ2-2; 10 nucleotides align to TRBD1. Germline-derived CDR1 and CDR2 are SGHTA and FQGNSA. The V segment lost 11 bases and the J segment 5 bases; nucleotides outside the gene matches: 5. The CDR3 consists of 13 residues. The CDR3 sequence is CAGTGAVTGELFF. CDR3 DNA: TGTGCCGGGACAGGGGCGGTAACCGGGGAGCTGTTTTTT. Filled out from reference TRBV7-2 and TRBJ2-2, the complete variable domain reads GAGVSQSPSNKVTEKGKDVELRCDPISGHTALYWYRQSLGQGLEFLIYFQGNSAPDKSGLPSDRFSAERTGGSVSTLTIQRTQQEDSAVYLCAGTGAVTGELFFGEGSRLTVL.

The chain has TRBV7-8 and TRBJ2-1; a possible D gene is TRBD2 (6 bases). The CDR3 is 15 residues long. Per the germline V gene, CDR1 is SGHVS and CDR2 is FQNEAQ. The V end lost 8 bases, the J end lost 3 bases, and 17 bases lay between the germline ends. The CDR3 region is CASVQRGSDYNEQFF. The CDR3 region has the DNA TGTGCCAGCGTACAACGGGGGTCAGACTACAATGAGCAGTTCTTC.

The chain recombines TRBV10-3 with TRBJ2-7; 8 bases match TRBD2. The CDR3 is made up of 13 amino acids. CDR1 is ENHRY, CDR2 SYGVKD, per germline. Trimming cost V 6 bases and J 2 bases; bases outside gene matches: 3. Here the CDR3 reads CAIRTSATYEQYF. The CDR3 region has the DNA TGTGCCATCAGGACTAGCGCTACCTACGAGCAGTACTTC.

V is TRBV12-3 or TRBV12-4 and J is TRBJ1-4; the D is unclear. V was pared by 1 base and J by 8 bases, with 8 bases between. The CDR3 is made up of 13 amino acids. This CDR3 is CASSLGEGEKLFF. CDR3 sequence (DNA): TGTGCCAGCAGTTTAGGGGAGGGAGAAAAACTGTTTTTT.

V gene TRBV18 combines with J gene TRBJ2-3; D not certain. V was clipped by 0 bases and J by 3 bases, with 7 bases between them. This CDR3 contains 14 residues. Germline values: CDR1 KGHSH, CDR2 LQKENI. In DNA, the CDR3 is TGTGCCAGCTCACCACCCACGAGAACAGATACGCAGTATTTT. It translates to CASSPPTRTDTQYF.

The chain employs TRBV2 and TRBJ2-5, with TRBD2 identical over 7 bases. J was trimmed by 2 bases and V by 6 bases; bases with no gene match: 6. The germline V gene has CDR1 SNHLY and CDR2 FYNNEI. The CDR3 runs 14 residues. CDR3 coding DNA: TGTGCCAGCAGCGAAAGCGGGACGCAAGAGACCCAGTACTTC. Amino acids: CASSESGTQETQYF.

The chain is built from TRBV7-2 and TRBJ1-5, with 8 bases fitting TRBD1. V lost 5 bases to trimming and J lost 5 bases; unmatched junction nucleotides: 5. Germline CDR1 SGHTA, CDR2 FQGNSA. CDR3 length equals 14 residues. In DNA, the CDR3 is TGTGCCAGCAGCGCCCGGACAGGGCATCAGCCCCAGCATTTT. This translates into CASSARTGHQPQHF.

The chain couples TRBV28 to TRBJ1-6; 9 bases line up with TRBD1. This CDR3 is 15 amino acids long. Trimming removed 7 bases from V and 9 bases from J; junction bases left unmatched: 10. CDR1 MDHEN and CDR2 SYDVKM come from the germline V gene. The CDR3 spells CASTSNRGLGSPLHF. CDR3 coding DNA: TGTGCCAGCACCAGTAACAGGGGGCTGGGTTCACCCCTCCACTTT.

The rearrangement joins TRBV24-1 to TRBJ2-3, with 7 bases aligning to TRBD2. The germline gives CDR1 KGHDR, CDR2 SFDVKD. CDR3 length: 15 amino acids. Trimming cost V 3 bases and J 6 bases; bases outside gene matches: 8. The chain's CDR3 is CATSDPREGWDTQYF. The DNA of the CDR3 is TGTGCCACCAGTGATCCGAGGGAGGGGTGGGATACGCAGTATTTT.

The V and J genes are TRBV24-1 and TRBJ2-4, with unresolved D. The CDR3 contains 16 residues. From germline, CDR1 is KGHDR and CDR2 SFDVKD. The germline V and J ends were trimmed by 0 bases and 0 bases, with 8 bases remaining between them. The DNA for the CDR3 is TGTGCCACCAGTGATTTGAACAGCCTAGCCAAAAACATTCAGTACTTC. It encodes CATSDLNSLAKNIQYF.

The DNA of the CDR3 is TGTGCCAGCAGCTTACCGTCCTACAATGAGCAGTTCTTC. Translated, it gives CASSLPSYNEQFF. The chain employs TRBV7-9 and TRBJ2-1; D gene uncertain. CDR1 and CDR2 from the germline V gene are SEHNR and FQNEAQ (reference sequence). V dropped 2 bases and J dropped 1 base, with 3 bases sitting between them. The CDR3 is 13 residues long.

CDR3 nucleotides: TGTGCCACCCAAGTTTGGGGACAGGCCAATCAGCCCCAGCATTTT. This translates into CATQVWGQANQPQHF. The J gene is TRBJ1-5, the V gene TRBV28; 8 bases align to TRBD1. The CDR3 sequence is 15 residues long. V was pared by 10 bases and J by 3 bases, with 11 bases of the junction left unmatched. Per the germline V gene, CDR1 is MDHEN and CDR2 is SYDVKM.

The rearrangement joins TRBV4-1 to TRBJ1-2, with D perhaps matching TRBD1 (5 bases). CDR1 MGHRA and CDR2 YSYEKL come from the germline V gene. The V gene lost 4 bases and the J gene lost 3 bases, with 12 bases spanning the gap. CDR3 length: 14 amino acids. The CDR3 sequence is CASSRFGGDYGYTF. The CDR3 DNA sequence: TGCGCCAGCAGCCGATTTGGAGGGGACTATGGCTACACCTTC.

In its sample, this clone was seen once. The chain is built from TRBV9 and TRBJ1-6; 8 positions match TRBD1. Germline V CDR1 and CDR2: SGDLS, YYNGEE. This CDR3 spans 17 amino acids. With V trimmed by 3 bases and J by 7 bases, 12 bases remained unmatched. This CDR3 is CASSGSGGAGRNSPLHF. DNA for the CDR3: TGTGCCAGCAGCGGATCAGGGGGCGCCGGGCGGAATTCACCCCTCCACTTT.